Described below is a single TCR beta chain sequence and its context. What it binds is unknown. The sample comes from a study of shared clonotypes between healthy human individuals. Study details: The plates for each donor numbered three CD4 naive, three CD4 memory, two CD8 naive and one CD8 memory.

This CDR3 has 15 residues. Germline assignment: CDR1 MNHEY and CDR2 SMNVEV (reference sequence). V lost 4 bases, J lost 2 bases, and 6 bases stayed unmatched. General observations from the study: What naive subsets generally showed was a larger estimated richness than memory subsets showed.

Sequencing used immunoSEQ multiplex PCR; TCRdb keeps in-frame clones, though not all of them. The sample shows about 1.1 million clones, around three quarters of them seen only once. Healthy and HIV-negative, the adult donors had no recent acute infections or vaccinations. Sequencing used memory CD4+ T cells from PBMCs. Subset indicated: CD45RA-negative fraction. The chain links TRBV27 to TRBJ2-3, with TRBD1 identical over 7 bases. This receptor was taken from a man between 18 and 35 years old in good health. Some clones in this sample may be carry-over from other donors' samples. CDR3 nucleotides: TGTGCCAGCAGTTCCCGGACAGGCTACACAGATACGCAGTATTTT. Residues: CASSSRTGYTDTQYF.